This TCR beta chain came from a study of neurological immune-mediated disorders. The CDR3 consists of 13 residues. The germline V gene has CDR1 SGDLS and CDR2 YYNGEE. Trimming removed 4 bases from V and 6 bases from J, with 14 bases in between. In its sample, this clonotype was seen many times. TCRdb re-analysed the 5' RACE reads in MiXCR, keeping a single row per CDR3 protein. The repertoire holds some 95,000 distinct CDR3 sequences, with roughly 4% as singletons. This rearrangement joins TRBV9 to TRBJ2-7; D is ambiguous. Sequenced: PBMCs. The TCR was taken from a woman between 18 and 30 years old with multiple sclerosis. The CDR3: CASSLDPRREQYF. In nucleotides, the CDR3 is TGTGCCAGCAGCTTAGACCCGAGACGCGAGCAGTACTTC. The full variable domain, with the rest looked up from reference TRBV9 and TRBJ2-7, is DSGVTQTPKHLITATGQRVTLRCSPRSGDLSVYWYQQSLDQGLQFLIQYYNGEERAKGNILERFSAQQFPDLHSELNLSSLELGDSALYFCASSLDPRREQYFGPGTRLTVT.